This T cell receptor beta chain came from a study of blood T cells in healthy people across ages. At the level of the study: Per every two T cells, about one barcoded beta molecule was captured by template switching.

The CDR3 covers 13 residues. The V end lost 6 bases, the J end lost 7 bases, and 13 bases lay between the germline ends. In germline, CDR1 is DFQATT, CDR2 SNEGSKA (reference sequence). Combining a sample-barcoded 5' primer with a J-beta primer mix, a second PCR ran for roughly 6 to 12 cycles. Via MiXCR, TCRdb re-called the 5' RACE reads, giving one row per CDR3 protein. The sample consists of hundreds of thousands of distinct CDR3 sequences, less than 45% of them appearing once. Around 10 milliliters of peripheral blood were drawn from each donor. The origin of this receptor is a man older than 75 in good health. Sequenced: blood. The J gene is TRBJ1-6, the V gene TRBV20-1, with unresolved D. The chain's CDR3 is CSAPDKLNSPLHF. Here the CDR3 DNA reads TGCAGTGCCCCTGACAAACTGAATTCACCCCTCCACTTT.